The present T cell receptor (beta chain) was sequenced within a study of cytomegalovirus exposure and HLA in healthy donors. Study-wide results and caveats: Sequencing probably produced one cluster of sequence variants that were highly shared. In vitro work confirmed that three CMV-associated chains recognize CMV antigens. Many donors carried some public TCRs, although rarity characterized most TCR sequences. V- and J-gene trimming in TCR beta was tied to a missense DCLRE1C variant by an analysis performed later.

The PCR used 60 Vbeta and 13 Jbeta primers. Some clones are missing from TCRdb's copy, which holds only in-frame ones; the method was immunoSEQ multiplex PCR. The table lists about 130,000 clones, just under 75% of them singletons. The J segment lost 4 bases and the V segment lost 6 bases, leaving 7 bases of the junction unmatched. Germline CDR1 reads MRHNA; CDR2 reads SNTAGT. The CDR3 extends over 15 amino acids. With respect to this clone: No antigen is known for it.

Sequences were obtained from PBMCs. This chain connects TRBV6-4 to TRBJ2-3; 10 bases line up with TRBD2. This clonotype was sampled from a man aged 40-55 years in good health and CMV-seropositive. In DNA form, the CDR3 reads TGTGCCAGCAGCCTCCTAGCGGGAGTCGCAGATACGCAGTATTTT. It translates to CASSLLAGVADTQYF.